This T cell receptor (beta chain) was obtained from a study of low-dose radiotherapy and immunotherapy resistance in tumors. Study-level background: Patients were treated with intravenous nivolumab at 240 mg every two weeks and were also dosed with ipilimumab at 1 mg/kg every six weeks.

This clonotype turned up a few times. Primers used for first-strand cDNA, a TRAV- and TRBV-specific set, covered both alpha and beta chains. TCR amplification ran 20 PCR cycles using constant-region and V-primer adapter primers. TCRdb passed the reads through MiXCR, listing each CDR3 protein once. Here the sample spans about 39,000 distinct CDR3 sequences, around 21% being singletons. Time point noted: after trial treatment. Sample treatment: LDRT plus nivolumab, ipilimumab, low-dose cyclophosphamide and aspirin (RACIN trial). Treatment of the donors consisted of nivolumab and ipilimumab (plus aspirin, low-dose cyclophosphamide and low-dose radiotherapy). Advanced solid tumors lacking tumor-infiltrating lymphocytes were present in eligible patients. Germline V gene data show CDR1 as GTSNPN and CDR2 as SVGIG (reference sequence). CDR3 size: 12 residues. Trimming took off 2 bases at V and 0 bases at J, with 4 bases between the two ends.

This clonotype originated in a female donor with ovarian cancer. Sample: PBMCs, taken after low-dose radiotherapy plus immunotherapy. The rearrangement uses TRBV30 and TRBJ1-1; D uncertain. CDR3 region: CAWSRVNTEAFF. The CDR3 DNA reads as TGTGCCTGGAGTCGGGTGAACACTGAAGCTTTCTTT.